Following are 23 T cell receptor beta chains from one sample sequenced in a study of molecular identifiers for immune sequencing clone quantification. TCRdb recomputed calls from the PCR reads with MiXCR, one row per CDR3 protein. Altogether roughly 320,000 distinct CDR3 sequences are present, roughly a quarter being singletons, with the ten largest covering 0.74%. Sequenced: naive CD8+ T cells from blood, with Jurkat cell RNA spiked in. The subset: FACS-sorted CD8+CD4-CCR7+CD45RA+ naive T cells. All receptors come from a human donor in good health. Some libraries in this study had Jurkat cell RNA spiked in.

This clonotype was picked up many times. The CDR3 loop is CSVTGGVYEQYF. Written as DNA, the CDR3 is TGCAGCGTAACAGGGGGTGTCTACGAGCAGTACTTC. The chain joins TRBV29-1 to TRBJ2-7, with 8 bases identical to TRBD1. CDR1 and CDR2 from the germline V gene are SQVTM and ANQGSEA. V was pared by 6 bases and J by 3 bases, with 4 bases of the junction left unmatched. The CDR3 has 12 amino acids.

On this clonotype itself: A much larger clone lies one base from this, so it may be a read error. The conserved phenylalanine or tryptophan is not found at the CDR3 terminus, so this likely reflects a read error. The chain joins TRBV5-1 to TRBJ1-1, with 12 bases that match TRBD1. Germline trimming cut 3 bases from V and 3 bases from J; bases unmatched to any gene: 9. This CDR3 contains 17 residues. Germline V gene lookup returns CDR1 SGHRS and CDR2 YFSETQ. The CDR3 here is CASSWGQGAVRDTEAFL. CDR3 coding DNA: TGCGCCAGCAGCTGGGGACAGGGGGCGGTCCGGGACACTGAAGCTTTCTTA.

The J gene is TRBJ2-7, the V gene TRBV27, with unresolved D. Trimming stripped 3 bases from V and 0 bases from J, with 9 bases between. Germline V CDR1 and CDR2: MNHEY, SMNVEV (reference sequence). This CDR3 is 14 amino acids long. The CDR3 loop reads CASSFGRSSYEQYF. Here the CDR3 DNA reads TGTGCCAGCAGTTTCGGAAGAAGCTCCTACGAGCAGTACTTC.

The CDR3 coding sequence is TGTGCCAGCAGCCAAGAGACCCCGTTGGAGCAGTACTTC. This gives the protein CASSQETPLEQYF. V is TRBV14 and J is TRBJ2-7, with D uncertain. Germline CDR1 SGHDN, CDR2 FVKESK. The germline V and J ends were trimmed by 0 bases and 7 bases, with 10 bases remaining between them. This CDR3 contains 13 residues.

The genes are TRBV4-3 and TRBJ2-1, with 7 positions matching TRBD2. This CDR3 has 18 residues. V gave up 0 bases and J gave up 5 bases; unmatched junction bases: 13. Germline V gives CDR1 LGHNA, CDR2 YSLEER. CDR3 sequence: CASSQDGGQARENNEQFF. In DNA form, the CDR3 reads TGCGCCAGCAGCCAAGATGGTGGCCAGGCGCGGGAGAACAATGAGCAGTTCTTC.

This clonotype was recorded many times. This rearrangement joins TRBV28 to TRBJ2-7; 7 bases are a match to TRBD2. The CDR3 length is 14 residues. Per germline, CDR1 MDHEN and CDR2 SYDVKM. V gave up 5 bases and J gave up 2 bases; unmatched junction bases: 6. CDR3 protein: CASSRGEGPYEQYF. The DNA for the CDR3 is TGTGCCAGCAGTCGAGGGGAGGGCCCCTACGAGCAGTACTTC.

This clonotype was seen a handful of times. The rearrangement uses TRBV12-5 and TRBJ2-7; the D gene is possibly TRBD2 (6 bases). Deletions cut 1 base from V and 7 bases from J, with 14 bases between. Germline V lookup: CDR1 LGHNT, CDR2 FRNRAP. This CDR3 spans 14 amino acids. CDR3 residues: CASGLGQAGGEQYF. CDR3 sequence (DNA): TGTGCTAGTGGTTTGGGTCAGGCCGGGGGAGAGCAGTACTTC.

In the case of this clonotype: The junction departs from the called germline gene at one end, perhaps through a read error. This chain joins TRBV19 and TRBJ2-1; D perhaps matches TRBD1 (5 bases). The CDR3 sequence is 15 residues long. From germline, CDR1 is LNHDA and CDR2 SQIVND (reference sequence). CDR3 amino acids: CASSRTGVGWGERFF. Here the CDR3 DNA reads TGTGCCAGTAGTAGAACAGGAGTAGGCTGGGGTGAGCGGTTCTTC.

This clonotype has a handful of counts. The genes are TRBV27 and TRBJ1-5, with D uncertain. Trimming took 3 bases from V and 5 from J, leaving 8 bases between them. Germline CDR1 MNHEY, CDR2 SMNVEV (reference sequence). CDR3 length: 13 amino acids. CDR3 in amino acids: CASSFLGDQPQHF. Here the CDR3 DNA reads TGTGCCAGCAGTTTTTTAGGCGATCAGCCCCAGCATTTT.

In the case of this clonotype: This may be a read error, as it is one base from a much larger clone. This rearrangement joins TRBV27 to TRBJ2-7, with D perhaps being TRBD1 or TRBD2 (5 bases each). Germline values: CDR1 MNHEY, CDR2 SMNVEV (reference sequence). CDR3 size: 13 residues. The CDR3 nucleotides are TGTGCCAGCAGTTATCGAGGGGTTGAGGAGCTGTACTTC. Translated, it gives CASSYRGVEELYF.

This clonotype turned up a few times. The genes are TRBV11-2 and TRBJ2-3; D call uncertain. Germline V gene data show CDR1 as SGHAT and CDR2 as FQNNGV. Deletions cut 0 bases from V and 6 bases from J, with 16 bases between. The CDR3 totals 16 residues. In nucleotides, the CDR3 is TGTGCCAGCAGCTTAGACCCGGGCCATCTCCTGGATACGCAGTATTTT. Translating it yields CASSLDPGHLLDTQYF.

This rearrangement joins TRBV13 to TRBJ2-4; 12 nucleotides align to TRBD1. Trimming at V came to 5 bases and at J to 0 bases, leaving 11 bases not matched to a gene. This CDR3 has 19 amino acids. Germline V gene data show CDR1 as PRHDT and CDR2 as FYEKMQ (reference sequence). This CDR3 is CASSGPGQGAREAKNIQYF. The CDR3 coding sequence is TGTGCCAGCAGCGGTCCGGGACAGGGGGCTCGGGAAGCCAAAAACATTCAGTACTTC.

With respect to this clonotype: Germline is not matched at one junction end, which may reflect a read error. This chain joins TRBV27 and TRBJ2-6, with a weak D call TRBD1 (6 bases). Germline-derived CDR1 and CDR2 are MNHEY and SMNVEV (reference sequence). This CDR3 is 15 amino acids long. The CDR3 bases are TGTGCCAGCAGGACAGGTACCTCTGGGGCCAACGTCCCGACTTTC. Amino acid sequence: CASRTGTSGANVPTF.

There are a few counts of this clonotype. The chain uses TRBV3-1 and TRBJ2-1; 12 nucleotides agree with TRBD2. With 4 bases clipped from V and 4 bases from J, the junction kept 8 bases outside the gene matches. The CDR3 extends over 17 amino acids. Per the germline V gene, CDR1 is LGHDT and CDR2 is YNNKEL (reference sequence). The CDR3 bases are TGTGCCAGCAGCCTCATTACTAGCGGGGGGATGTACAATGAGCAGTTCTTC. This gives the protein CASSLITSGGMYNEQFF.

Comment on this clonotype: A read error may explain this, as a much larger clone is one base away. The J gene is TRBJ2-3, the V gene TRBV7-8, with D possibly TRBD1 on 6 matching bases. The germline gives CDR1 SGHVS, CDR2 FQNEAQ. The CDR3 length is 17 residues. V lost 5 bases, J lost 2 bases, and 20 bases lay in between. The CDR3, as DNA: TGTGCCAGCAGCCTTGGTGCAGGGGTTGGAATCACAGATACGCAGTATTTT. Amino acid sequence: CASSLGAGVGITDTQYF.

For the CDR3, the DNA is TGTGCCAGCAGTTGTACGTTTTCGGACACTGAAGCTTTCTTT. Translated: CASSCTFSDTEAFF. The V gene is TRBV6-5, the J gene TRBJ1-1; D ambiguous. The germline V gene encodes CDR1 MNHEY and CDR2 SVGAGI. Trimming removed 4 bases from V and 3 bases from J, with 12 bases in between. The CDR3 is 14 amino acids.

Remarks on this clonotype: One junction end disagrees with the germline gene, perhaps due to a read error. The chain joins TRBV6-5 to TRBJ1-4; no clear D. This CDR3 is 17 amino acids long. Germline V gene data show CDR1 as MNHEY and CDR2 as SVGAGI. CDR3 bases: TGTGCCGGCAGTTACTCCCAAGCTCGCACCTTAGGTGAAAAACTGTTTTTT. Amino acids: CAGSYSQARTLGEKLFF.

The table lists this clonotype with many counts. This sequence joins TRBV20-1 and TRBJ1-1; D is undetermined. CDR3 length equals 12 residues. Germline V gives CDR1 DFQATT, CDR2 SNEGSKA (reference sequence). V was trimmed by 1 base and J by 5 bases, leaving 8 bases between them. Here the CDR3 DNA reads TGCAGTGCTAGAGCGGGATGGACTGAAGCTTTCTTT. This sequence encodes CSARAGWTEAFF.

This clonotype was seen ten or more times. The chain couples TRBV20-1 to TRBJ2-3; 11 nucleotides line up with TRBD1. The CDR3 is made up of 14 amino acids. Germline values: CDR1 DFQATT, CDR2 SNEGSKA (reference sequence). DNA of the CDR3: TGCAGGCTGGGGGGGACAGGGGGTCCAGATACGCAGTATTTT. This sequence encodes CRLGGTGGPDTQYF.

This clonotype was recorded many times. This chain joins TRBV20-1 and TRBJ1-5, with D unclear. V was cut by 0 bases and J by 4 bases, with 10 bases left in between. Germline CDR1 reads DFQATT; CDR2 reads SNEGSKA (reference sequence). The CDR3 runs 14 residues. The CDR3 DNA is TGCAGTGCTAGAGATGAGGCAGCTAATCAGCCCCAGCATTTT. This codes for CSARDEAANQPQHF.

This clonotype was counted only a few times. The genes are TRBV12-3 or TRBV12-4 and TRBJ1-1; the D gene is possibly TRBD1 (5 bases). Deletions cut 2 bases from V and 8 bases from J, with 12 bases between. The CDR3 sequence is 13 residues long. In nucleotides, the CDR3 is TGTGCCAGCAGTTTATTGGGGGAAGGGGAAGCTTTCTTT. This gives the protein CASSLLGEGEAFF.

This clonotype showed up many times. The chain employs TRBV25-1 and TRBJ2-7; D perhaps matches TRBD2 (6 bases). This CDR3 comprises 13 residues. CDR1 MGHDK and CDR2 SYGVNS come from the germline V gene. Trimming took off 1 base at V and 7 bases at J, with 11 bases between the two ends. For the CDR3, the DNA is TGTGCCAGCAGTGAATTGGGCCGGGGGGAGCAGTACTTC. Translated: CASSELGRGEQYF.

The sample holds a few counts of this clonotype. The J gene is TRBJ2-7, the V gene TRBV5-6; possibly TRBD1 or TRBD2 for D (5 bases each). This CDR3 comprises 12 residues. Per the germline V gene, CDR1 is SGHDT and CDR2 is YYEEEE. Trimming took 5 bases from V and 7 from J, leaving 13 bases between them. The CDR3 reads CASSLRGWEQYF. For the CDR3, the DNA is TGTGCCAGCAGTCTTCGGGGCTGGGAGCAGTACTTC.